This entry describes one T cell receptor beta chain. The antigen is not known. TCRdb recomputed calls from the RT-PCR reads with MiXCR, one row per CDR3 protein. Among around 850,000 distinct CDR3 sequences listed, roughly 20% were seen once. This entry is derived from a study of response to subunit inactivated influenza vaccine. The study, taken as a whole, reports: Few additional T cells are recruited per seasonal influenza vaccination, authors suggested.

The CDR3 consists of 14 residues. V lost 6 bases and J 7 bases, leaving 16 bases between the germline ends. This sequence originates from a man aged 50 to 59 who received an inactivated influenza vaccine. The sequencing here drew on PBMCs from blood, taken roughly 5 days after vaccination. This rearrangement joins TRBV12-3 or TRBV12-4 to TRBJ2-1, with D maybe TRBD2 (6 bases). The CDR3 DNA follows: TGTGCCAGCAGCCGACCGGCCGCGGGGAATGAGCAGTTCTTC. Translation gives CASSRPAAGNEQFF.